This paragraph reports one T cell receptor beta chain. Its specificity is not known. The V gene end was trimmed by 7 bases and the J gene end by 4 bases; junction bases not matched to a gene: 11. The V gene's germline CDR1 is SNHLY and CDR2 FYNNEI. The CDR3 is 17 amino acids. TCRdb independently ran MiXCR on the 5' RACE reads; one entry per CDR3 protein. In the table there are roughly 290,000 distinct CDR3 sequences, approximately 8.5% of which are singletons. This record belongs to a study of identical twins. Study-level findings and limits: Whereas memory repertoires showed no such difference, abundant cord blood beta clonotypes carried fewer insertions.

Another study also made use of these data, one on yellow fever vaccine responses in identical twins. In that study: It has been reported that, in twins, the vaccine T cell response seemed partly convergent and partly personalized.

Sequenced material: memory (CD45RO+) T cells sorted from blood. The chain links TRBV2 to TRBJ2-2; 11 bases line up with TRBD1. The TCR sequence derives from a woman under 30 in good health. The CDR3, as DNA: TGTGCCAGCATAGGACAGGGGGCCTTAGCGGGCACCGGGGAGCTGTTTTTT. This gives the protein CASIGQGALAGTGELFF. The complete variable domain, with remaining parts taken from reference TRBV2 and TRBJ2-2, reads EPEVTQTPSHQVTQMGQEVILRCVPISNHLYFYWYRQILGQKVEFLVSFYNNEISEKSEIFDDQFSVERPDGSNFTLKIRSTKLEDSAMYFCASIGQGALAGTGELFFGEGSRLTVL.